The 30 T cell receptor beta chains below come from one sample, sequenced in a study of shared T cell receptors in the human thymus. Produced via immunoSEQ multiplex PCR; TCRdb's table is partial and in-frame only. The table has fewer than 700,000 clones, around 89% seen once. This same sample was also part of a study on human thymus T cells.

Sequenced input: thymocytes. These receptors were obtained from a boy in the first two years of life with a congenital heart defect.

This chain links TRBV10-1 with TRBJ2-7; tentatively, D is TRBD1 (7 bases). Trimming shortened V by 5 bases and J by 2 bases, and 22 bases separated the two germline ends. The CDR3 length is 17 residues. The germline gives CDR1 WNHNN, CDR2 SYGVQD (reference sequence). The CDR3 DNA is TGCGCCAGCAGTTTGAGGGGGCACCGGGACTTGGCCTACGAGCAGTACTTC. Protein sequence: CASSLRGHRDLAYEQYF.

The chain recombines TRBV5-6 with TRBJ2-5; D might be TRBD1 (5 bases). This CDR3 spans 14 amino acids. V lost 0 bases to trimming and J lost 1 base, with 7 bases between them. The germline CDR1 and CDR2 sequences are SGHDT and YYEEEE. The CDR3 DNA sequence: TGTGCCAGCAGCTTGGGGACATCCCAAGAGACCCAGTACTTC. It is translated as CASSLGTSQETQYF. Full variable domain (missing parts from reference TRBV5-6 and TRBJ2-5): DAGVTQSPTHLIKTRGQQVTLRCSPKSGHDTVSWYQQALGQGPQFIFQYYEEEERQRGNFPDRFSGHQFPNYSSELNVNALLLGDSALYLCASSLGTSQETQYFGPGTRLLVL.

The chain carries TRBV11-2 and TRBJ2-3; TRBD2 is a possible D gene (5 bases). Trimming left V 2 bases short and J 2 bases short, with 14 bases between. The CDR3 extends over 16 amino acids. Germline CDR1 SGHAT, CDR2 FQNNGV. The CDR3 sequence: CASSLLLLGSTDTQYF. In nucleotides, the CDR3 is TGTGCCAGCAGCTTACTCTTACTAGGTTCCACAGATACGCAGTATTTT.

In its sample, this clone was seen once. The chain employs TRBV27 and TRBJ2-4, with a weak D call TRBD2 (5 bases). CDR1 and CDR2 from the germline V gene are MNHEY and SMNVEV (reference sequence). Trimming removed 10 bases at V and 7 bases at J, with 8 bases between. The CDR3 has 10 residues. The CDR3 nucleotides are TGTGCCATCACGGGGAACATTCAGTACTTC. Protein sequence: CAITGNIQYF.

The rearrangement links TRBV21-1 to TRBJ2-3; the table calls TRBD2, which could not be checked here. TRBV21-1 is a listed pseudogene. The CDR3 spans 18 residues. The CDR3 loop is CASSKGLAGGGFTDTQYF. CDR3 bases: TGTGCCAGCAGCAAAGGACTAGCGGGAGGAGGGTTCACAGATACGCAGTATTTT.

V and J are TRBV10-1 and TRBJ2-5; D is uncertain. V shed 6 bases and J shed 5 bases, with 7 bases lying between them. The CDR3 length is 11 residues. Germline loops: CDR1 WNHNN, CDR2 SYGVQD (reference sequence). This CDR3 reads CASSAVETQYF. The CDR3 coding sequence is TGCGCCAGCAGCGCGGTCGAGACCCAGTACTTC.

This chain links TRBV28 with TRBJ1-2, with 8 bases fitting TRBD1. The CDR3 totals 15 residues. The germline CDR1 and CDR2 sequences are MDHEN and SYDVKM. Trimming at V came to 4 bases and at J to 8 bases, leaving 12 bases not matched to a gene. The CDR3 spells CASSSKRTGKKGYTF. The CDR3 DNA is TGTGCCAGCAGTTCGAAACGGACAGGGAAGAAAGGCTACACCTTC.

The rearrangement joins TRBV5-1 to TRBJ2-3; D is possibly TRBD2 (5 bases). The CDR3 spans 13 residues. The germline V and J ends were trimmed by 0 bases and 3 bases, with 5 bases remaining between them. Germline-derived CDR1 and CDR2 are SGHRS and YFSETQ. CDR3 bases: TGCGCCAGCAGCTTGGGGACTACAGATACGCAGTATTTT. This sequence encodes CASSLGTTDTQYF.

The chain uses TRBV7-9 and TRBJ1-2; unclear D gene. The CDR3 extends over 12 amino acids. The V and J ends lost 2 bases and 3 bases respectively, with 4 bases between them. The V gene's germline CDR1 is SEHNR and CDR2 FQNEAQ (reference sequence). The CDR3 is CASSLTDYGYTF. DNA for the CDR3: TGTGCCAGCAGCTTAACAGACTATGGCTACACCTTC. The full variable domain, in which reference TRBV7-9 and TRBJ1-2 provide the parts outside the CDR3, is DTGVSQNPRHKITKRGQNVTFRCDPISEHNRLYWYRQTLGQGPEFLTYFQNEAQLEKSRLLSDRFSAERPKGSFSTLEIQRTEQGDSAMYLCASSLTDYGYTFGSGTRLTVV.

The rearrangement joins TRBV9 to TRBJ2-3; maybe TRBD1 (5 bases). Deletions cut 0 bases from V and 1 base from J, with 18 bases between. Germline CDR1 reads SGDLS; CDR2 reads YYNGEE. This CDR3 is built from 18 residues. This chain's CDR3 is CASSVGPWGRGGTDTQYF. The CDR3 coding sequence is TGTGCCAGCAGCGTAGGACCTTGGGGTAGGGGTGGCACAGATACGCAGTATTTT.

This chain uses TRBV30 with TRBJ2-5, with a weak D call TRBD1 (7 bases). The closer fit of TRBJ2-7 to the DNA end suggests the J call may be wrong. The CDR3 length is 15 residues. In germline, CDR1 is GTSNPN, CDR2 SVGIG (reference sequence). For the CDR3, the DNA is TGTGCCTGGGGCTCTGGTGGAGGGGGCAGGTACGAGCAGTACTTC. It is translated as CAWGSGGGGRYEQYF.

The chain is built from TRBV6-5 and TRBJ1-2, with D possibly being TRBD1 (6 bases). Germline V gives CDR1 MNHEY, CDR2 SVGAGI. This CDR3 contains 12 residues. V was pared by 6 bases and J by 7 bases, with 12 bases between. The CDR3 loop is CASSDAGVGYTF. DNA of the CDR3: TGTGCCAGCAGCGACGCAGGGGTTGGCTACACCTTC.

The chain combines TRBV5-4 with TRBJ2-1, with 12 bases fitting TRBD2. V dropped 4 bases and J dropped 12; count of bases not matched to a gene: 8. CDR3 size: 14 residues. Germline V CDR1 and CDR2: SGHNT, YYREEE (reference sequence). CDR3: CASSPTGTSGWQFF. The CDR3 DNA reads as TGTGCCAGCAGCCCTACCGGGACTAGCGGGTGGCAGTTCTTC.

This chain uses TRBV6-1 with TRBJ2-1; the D is unclear. CDR3 length equals 11 residues. CDR1 is MNHNS and CDR2 is SASEGT in the germline V gene. The V and J ends lost 10 bases and 9 bases respectively, with 13 bases between them. The chain's CDR3 is CAILLSCEQFF. CDR3 sequence (DNA): TGTGCCATCCTCCTCTCCTGTGAGCAGTTCTTC.

V usage is TRBV4-3 and J usage is TRBJ2-1, with 9 bases that match TRBD2. This CDR3 region has 14 residues. CDR1 LGHNA and CDR2 YSLEER come from the germline V gene. Trimming took 5 bases from V and 5 from J; bases not matched to a gene: 4. The CDR3 spells CASSCGGANNEQFF. As DNA, the CDR3 is TGCGCCAGCAGCTGCGGGGGGGCCAACAATGAGCAGTTCTTC.

The genes are TRBV7-9 and TRBJ2-1; 7 nucleotides align to TRBD1. The CDR3 is 13 residues long. Losses at the gene ends were 5 bases for V and 6 bases for J; bases not matched to a gene: 4. CDR1 and CDR2 from the germline V gene are SEHNR and FQNEAQ (reference sequence). CDR3 in amino acids: CASSRQGANEQFF. The DNA for the CDR3 is TGTGCCAGCAGCCGACAGGGTGCCAATGAGCAGTTCTTC.

This chain joins TRBV12-5 and TRBJ2-2; 10 positions match TRBD2. Germline assignment: CDR1 LGHNT and CDR2 FRNRAP. V was pared by 6 bases and J by 3 bases, with 16 bases of the junction left unmatched. The CDR3 consists of 19 residues. The CDR3 DNA reads as TGTGCTAGTGGCCGGGCCCCGGTCCCTAGCGGGAGTTACACCGGGGAGCTGTTTTTT. Residues: CASGRAPVPSGSYTGELFF.

This clone was found a few times. The genes are TRBV7-8 and TRBJ2-7, with 7 bases lining up with TRBD2. The CDR3 consists of 14 residues. Germline CDR1 SGHVS, CDR2 FQNEAQ. V dropped 5 bases and J dropped 5; count of bases not matched to a gene: 9. CDR3: CASSRGGLCHEQYF. CDR3 DNA sequence: TGTGCCAGCAGCCGGGGAGGGCTTTGCCACGAGCAGTACTTC.

This clone appeared a single time. The gene calls are TRBV28 and TRBJ2-7, with 7 bases aligning to TRBD1. V lost 5 bases, J lost 4 bases, and 8 bases stayed unmatched. Germline-derived CDR1 and CDR2 are MDHEN and SYDVKM. The CDR3 covers 14 residues. The CDR3 sequence: CASSIHRGWYEQYF. CDR3 nucleotides: TGTGCCAGCAGTATCCACAGGGGATGGTACGAGCAGTACTTC.

This chain joins TRBV2 and TRBJ2-5; maybe TRBD2 (6 bases). CDR1 is SNHLY and CDR2 is FYNNEI in the germline V gene. This CDR3 spans 12 amino acids. The V gene lost 3 bases and the J gene lost 5 bases, with 7 bases spanning the gap. For the CDR3, the DNA is TGTGCCAGCAGTGATGCGGGGGAGACCCAGTACTTC. Its translation is CASSDAGETQYF.

The genes are TRBV10-2 and TRBJ2-7, with a weak D call TRBD1 (5 bases). The CDR3 is 15 amino acids. The V gene lost 1 base and the J gene lost 6 bases, with 16 bases spanning the gap. Germline CDR1 WSHSY, CDR2 SAAADI. This CDR3 is CASSELGPRILEQYF. CDR3 coding DNA: TGCGCCAGCAGTGAGTTGGGGCCTAGGATTCTCGAGCAGTACTTC.

The V call is TRBV6-5, the J call TRBJ1-1; D remains ambiguous. From germline, CDR1 is MNHEY and CDR2 SVGAGI. This CDR3 contains 12 residues. The germline V and J ends were trimmed by 8 bases and 0 bases, with 7 bases remaining between them. CDR3 residues: CASVSVNTEAFF. In DNA form, the CDR3 reads TGTGCCAGCGTCAGTGTGAACACTGAAGCTTTCTTT.

The V call is TRBV5-6, the J call TRBJ2-1; the match to TRBD2 covers 8 bases. Trimming cost V 4 bases and J 4 bases; bases outside gene matches: 10. Germline V lookup: CDR1 SGHDT, CDR2 YYEEEE. This CDR3 contains 16 residues. This CDR3 is CASSLKRESPYNEQFF. Written as DNA, the CDR3 is TGTGCCAGCAGCCTCAAGCGGGAGTCCCCTTACAATGAGCAGTTCTTC.

The V and J genes are TRBV11-2 and TRBJ1-4, with TRBD1 matching 10 bases. The CDR3 runs 18 residues. The V and J ends lost 3 bases and 4 bases, in that order; junction bases with no gene match: 11. From germline, CDR1 is SGHAT and CDR2 FQNNGV. The CDR3 sequence is CASSFRDRGKRLNEKLFF. The CDR3 nucleotides read TGTGCCAGCAGCTTCCGGGACAGGGGCAAGAGGCTTAATGAAAAACTGTTTTTT.

J is TRBJ2-6 and V is TRBV11-3, with D maybe TRBD1 (5 bases). This CDR3 contains 19 residues. CDR1 is SGHNT, CDR2 YENEEA, per germline. V was pared by 0 bases and J by 2 bases, with 17 bases between. CDR3 loop: CASSLEGRELAAGANVLTF. The CDR3 DNA is TGTGCCAGCAGCTTAGAGGGCAGGGAACTCGCTGCTGGGGCCAACGTCCTGACTTTC.

This chain joins TRBV6-5 and TRBJ2-1; TRBD1 agrees at 7 bases. Germline V gene sequence: CDR1 MNHEY, CDR2 SVGAGI. With V trimmed by 2 bases and J by 4 bases, 8 bases remained unmatched. The CDR3 consists of 16 residues. CDR3 bases: TGTGCCAGCAGTTACCACCGGGACAGCCCTTACAATGAGCAGTTCTTC. Protein sequence: CASSYHRDSPYNEQFF.

The chain joins TRBV2 to TRBJ2-7; the D gene is possibly TRBD2 (5 bases). Looked up from germline, CDR1 is SNHLY and CDR2 is FYNNEI. Between the trimmed V and J ends, which lost 1 base and 0 bases, there was a span of 13 bases. This CDR3 contains 16 residues. CDR3 sequence reads: CASSEEEGPYSYEQYF. The CDR3 DNA reads as TGTGCCAGCAGTGAAGAAGAGGGTCCCTACTCCTACGAGCAGTACTTC. Combining the CDR3 with reference TRBV2 and TRBJ2-7 gives the whole variable domain EPEVTQTPSHQVTQMGQEVILRCVPISNHLYFYWYRQILGQKVEFLVSFYNNEISEKSEIFDDQFSVERPDGSNFTLKIRSTKLEDSAMYFCASSEEEGPYSYEQYFGPGTRLTVT.

The rearrangement links TRBV12-5 to TRBJ2-2, with 7 nucleotides matching TRBD1. V shed 2 bases and J 1 base; nucleotides not matched to a gene: 4. The germline V gene encodes CDR1 LGHNT and CDR2 FRNRAP. The CDR3 extends over 16 amino acids. The CDR3: CASGLKRQGNTGELFF. The CDR3 region has the DNA TGTGCTAGTGGTTTGAAAAGACAGGGGAACACCGGGGAGCTGTTTTTT.

V usage is TRBV28 and J usage is TRBJ2-1, with TRBD1 identical over 8 bases. Germline lookup yields CDR1 MDHEN and CDR2 SYDVKM. CDR3 length: 16 amino acids. The ends lost 3 bases at V and 12 bases at J; junction bases unmatched: 16. CDR3 sequence: CASSFFLSHRGRWQFF. Written as DNA, the CDR3 is TGTGCCAGCAGTTTCTTCCTCTCGCACAGGGGGAGATGGCAGTTCTTC.

The rearrangement links TRBV4-1 to TRBJ1-4, with 10 bases matching TRBD1. Unmatched junction bases numbered 8, after V lost 2 bases and J lost 8 bases. The germline CDR1 and CDR2 sequences are MGHRA and YSYEKL. CDR3 length equals 16 residues. The CDR3 DNA follows: TGCGCCAGCAGCCAATTAGGGGACAGGGGCCGGGAAAAACTGTTTTTT. Its translation: CASSQLGDRGREKLFF.